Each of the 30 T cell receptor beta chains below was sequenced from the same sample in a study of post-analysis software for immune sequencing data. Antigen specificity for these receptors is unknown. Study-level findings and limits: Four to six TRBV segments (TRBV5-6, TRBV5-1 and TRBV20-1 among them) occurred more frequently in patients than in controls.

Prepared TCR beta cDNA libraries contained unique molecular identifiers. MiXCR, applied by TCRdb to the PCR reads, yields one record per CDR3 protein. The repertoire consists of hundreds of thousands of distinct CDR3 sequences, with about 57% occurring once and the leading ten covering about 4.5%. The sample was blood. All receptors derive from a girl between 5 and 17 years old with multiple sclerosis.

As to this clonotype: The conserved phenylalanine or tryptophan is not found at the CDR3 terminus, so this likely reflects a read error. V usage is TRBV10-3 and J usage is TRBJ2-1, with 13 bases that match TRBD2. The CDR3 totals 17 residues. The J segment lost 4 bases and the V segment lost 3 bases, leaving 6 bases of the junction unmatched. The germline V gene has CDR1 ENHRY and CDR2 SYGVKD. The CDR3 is CAISDRTSGGLYNEQFC. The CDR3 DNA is TGTGCCATCAGTGACAGGACTAGCGGGGGCCTTTACAATGAGCAGTTCTGC.

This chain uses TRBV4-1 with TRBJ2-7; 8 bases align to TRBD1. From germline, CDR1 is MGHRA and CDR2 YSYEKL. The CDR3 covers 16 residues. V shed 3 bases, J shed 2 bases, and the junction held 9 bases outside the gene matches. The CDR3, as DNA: TGCGCCAGCAGCCAGCCCACAGGGGGGAACGCCTACGAGCAGTACTTC. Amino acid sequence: CASSQPTGGNAYEQYF.

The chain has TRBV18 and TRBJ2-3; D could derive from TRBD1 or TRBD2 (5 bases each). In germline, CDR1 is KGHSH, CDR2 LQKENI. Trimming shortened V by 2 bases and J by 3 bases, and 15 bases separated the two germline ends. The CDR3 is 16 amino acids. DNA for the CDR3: TGTGCCAGCTCACCAATATCAGGGAGTGGAACAGATACGCAGTATTTT. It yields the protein CASSPISGSGTDTQYF.

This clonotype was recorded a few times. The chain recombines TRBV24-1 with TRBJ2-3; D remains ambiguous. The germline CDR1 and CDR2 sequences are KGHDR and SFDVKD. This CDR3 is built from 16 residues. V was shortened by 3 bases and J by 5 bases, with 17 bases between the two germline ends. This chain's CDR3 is CATSDPGPSGRDTQYF. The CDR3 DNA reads TGTGCCACCAGTGATCCAGGACCAAGTGGCCGAGATACGCAGTATTTT.

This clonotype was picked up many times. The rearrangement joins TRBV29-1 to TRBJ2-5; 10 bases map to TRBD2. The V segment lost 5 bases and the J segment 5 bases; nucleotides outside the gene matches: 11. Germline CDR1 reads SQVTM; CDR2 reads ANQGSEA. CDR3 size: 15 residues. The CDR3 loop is CSVNEREGIRETQYF. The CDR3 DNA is TGCAGCGTTAATGAGCGGGAGGGTATCCGGGAGACCCAGTACTTC.

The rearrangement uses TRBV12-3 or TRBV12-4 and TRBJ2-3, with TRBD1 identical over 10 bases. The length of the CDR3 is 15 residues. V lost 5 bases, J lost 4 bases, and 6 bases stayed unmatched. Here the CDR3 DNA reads TGTGCCAGCAGTCCTAGGACAGGGGGATCAGATACGCAGTATTTT. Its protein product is CASSPRTGGSDTQYF.

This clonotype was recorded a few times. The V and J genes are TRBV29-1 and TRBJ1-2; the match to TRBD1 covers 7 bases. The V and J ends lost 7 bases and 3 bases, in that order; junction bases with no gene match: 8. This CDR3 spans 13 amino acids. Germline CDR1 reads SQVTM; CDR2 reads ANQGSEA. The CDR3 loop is CSAQRGPDYGYTF. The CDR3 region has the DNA TGCAGCGCCCAAAGGGGGCCTGACTATGGCTACACCTTC.

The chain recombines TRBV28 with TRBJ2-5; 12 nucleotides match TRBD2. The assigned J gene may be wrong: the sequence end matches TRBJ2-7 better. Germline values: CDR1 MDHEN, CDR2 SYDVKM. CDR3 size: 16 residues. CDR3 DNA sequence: TGTGCCAGCAGTTTCGGACTAGCGGGGAGGTTTTACGAGCAGTACTTC. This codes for CASSFGLAGRFYEQYF.

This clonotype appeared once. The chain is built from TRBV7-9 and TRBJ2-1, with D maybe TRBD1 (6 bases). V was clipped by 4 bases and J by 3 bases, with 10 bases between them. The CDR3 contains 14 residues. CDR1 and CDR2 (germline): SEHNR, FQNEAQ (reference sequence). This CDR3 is CASSSADSYNEQFF. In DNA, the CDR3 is TGTGCCAGCAGCTCCGCGGACAGCTACAATGAGCAGTTCTTC.

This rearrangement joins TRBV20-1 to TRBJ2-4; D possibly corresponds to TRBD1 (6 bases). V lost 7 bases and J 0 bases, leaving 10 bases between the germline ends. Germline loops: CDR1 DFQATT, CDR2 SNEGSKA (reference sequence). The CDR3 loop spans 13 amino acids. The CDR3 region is CSGVGQAKNIQYF. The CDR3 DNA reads TGCAGTGGAGTGGGACAAGCCAAAAACATTCAGTACTTC.

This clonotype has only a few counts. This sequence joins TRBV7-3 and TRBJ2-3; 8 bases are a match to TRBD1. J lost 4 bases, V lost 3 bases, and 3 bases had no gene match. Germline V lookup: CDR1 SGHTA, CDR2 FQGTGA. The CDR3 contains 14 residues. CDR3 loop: CASSLQGASDTQYF. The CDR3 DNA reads TGTGCCAGCAGCTTGCAGGGGGCTTCAGATACGCAGTATTTT.

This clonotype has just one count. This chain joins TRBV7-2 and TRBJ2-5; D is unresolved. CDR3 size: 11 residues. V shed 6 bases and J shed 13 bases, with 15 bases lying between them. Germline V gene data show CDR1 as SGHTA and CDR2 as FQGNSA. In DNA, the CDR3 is TGTGCCAGCAGTTCCGCATACGAGCGGTACTTC. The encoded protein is CASSSAYERYF.

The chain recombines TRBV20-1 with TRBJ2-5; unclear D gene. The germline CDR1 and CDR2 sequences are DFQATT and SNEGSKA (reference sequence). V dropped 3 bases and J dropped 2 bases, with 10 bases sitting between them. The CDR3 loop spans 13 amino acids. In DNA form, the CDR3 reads TGCAGTGCTAGCGAACCGGCACAAGAGACCCAGTACTTC. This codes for CSASEPAQETQYF.

The CDR3 DNA is TGTGCCAGCAGAAAAGCAGATACGCAGTATTTT. This sequence encodes CASRKADTQYF. This chain links TRBV6-6 with TRBJ2-3; D remains ambiguous. V was pared by 6 bases and J by 4 bases, with 5 bases between. In germline, CDR1 is MNHNY, CDR2 SVGAGI (reference sequence). The CDR3 is 11 amino acids.

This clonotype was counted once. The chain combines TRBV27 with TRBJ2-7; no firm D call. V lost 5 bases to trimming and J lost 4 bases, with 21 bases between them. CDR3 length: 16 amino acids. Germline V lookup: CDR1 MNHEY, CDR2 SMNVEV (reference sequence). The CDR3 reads CASSPTGSPVLYEQYF. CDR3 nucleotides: TGTGCCAGCAGTCCTACCGGGTCCCCTGTATTATACGAGCAGTACTTC.

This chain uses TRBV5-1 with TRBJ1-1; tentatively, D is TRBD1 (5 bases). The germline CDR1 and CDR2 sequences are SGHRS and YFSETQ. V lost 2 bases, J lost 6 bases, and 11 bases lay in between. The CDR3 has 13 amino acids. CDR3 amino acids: CASSFTGAAEAFF. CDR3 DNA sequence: TGCGCCAGCAGCTTTACAGGTGCCGCTGAAGCTTTCTTT.

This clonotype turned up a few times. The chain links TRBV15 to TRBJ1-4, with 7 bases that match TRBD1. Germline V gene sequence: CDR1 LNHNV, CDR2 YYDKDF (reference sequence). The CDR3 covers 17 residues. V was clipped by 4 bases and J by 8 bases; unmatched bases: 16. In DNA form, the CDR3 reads TGTGCCACCAGCACCTCTCCCCGACAGGGATTGTCGGAAAAACTGTTTTTT. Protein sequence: CATSTSPRQGLSEKLFF.

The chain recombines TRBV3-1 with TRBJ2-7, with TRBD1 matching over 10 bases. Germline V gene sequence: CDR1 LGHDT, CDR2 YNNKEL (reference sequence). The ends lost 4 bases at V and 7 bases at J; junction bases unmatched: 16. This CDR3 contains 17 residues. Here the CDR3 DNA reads TGTGCCAGCAGCCGAAGGGCGCCGGGACAGGGGACAAGGGAGCAGTACTTC. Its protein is CASSRRAPGQGTREQYF.

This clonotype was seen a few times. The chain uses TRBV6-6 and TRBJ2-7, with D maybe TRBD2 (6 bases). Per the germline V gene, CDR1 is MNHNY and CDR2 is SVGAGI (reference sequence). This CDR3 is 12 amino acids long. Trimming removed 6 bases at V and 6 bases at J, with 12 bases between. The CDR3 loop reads CASSLTSSEQYF. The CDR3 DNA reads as TGTGCCAGCAGCCTGACTAGTTCCGAGCAGTACTTC.

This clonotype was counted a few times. CDR3 nucleotides: TGTGCCAGCAGCCCCTGGGAGGGCGGCTATGGCTACACCTTC. Its translation is CASSPWEGGYGYTF. The chain recombines TRBV7-9 with TRBJ1-2; no clear D gene. The V end lost 5 bases, the J end lost 4 bases, and 14 bases lay between the germline ends. The CDR3 is made up of 14 amino acids. Germline V gene sequence: CDR1 SEHNR, CDR2 FQNEAQ (reference sequence). The variable domain in full, completed from reference TRBV7-9 and TRBJ1-2, reads DTGVSQNPRHKITKRGQNVTFRCDPISEHNRLYWYRQTLGQGPEFLTYFQNEAQLEKSRLLSDRFSAERPKGSFSTLEIQRTEQGDSAMYLCASSPWEGGYGYTFGSGTRLTVV.

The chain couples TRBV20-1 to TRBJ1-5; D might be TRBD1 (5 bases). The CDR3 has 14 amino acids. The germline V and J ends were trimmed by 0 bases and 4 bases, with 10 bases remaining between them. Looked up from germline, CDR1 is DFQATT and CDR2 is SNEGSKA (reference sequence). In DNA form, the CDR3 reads TGCAGTGCTAGAGATCAGGGATTTAATCAGCCCCAGCATTTT. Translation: CSARDQGFNQPQHF.

The CDR3 here is CAWSVSGHEQYF. For the CDR3, the DNA is TGTGCCTGGAGTGTATCGGGGCACGAGCAGTACTTC. The chain is built from TRBV30 and TRBJ2-4; D may correspond to TRBD1 or TRBD2 (5 bases each). The J call could be wrong; TRBJ2-7 is a better fit for the DNA end. The germline gives CDR1 GTSNPN, CDR2 SVGIG (reference sequence). The CDR3 extends over 12 amino acids.

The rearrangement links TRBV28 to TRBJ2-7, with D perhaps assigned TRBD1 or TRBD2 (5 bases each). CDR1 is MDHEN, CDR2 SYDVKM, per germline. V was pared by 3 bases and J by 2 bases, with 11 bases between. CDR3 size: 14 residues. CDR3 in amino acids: CASSLARGAYEQYF. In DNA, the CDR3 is TGTGCCAGCAGTTTGGCGAGGGGAGCCTACGAGCAGTACTTC.

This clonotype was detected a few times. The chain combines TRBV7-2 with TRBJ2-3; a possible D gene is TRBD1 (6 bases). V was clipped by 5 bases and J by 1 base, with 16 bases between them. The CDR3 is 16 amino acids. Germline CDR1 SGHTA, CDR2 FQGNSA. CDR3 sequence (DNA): TGTGCCAGCAGCCCAGAGGGGACACTCCGCACAGATACGCAGTATTTT. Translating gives CASSPEGTLRTDTQYF. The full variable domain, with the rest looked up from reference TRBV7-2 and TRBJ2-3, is GAGVSQSPSNKVTEKGKDVELRCDPISGHTALYWYRQSLGQGLEFLIYFQGNSAPDKSGLPSDRFSAERTGGSVSTLTIQRTQQEDSAVYLCASSPEGTLRTDTQYFGPGTRLTVL.

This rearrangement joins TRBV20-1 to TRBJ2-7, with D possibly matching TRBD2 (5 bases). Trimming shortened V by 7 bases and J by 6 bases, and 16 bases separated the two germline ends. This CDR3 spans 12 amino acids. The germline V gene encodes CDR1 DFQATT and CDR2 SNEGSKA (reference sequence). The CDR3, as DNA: TGCAGTGTGGGTAGGACTGGCCTCGAGCAGTACGTC. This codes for CSVGRTGLEQYV.

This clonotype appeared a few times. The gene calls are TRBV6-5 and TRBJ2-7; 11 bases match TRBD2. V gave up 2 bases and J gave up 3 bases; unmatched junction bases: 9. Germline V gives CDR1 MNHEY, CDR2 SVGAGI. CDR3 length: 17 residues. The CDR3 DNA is TGTGCCAGCAGTTACCTATGGTCTAGCGGGGGGATCTACGAGCAGTACTTC. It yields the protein CASSYLWSSGGIYEQYF.

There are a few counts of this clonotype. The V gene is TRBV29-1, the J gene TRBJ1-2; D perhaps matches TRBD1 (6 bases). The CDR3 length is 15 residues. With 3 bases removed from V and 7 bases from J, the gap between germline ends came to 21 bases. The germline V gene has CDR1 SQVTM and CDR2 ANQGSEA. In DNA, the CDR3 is TGCAGCGTTGACGACATACAGGACAGCCTGGGTGGCTACACCTTC. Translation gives CSVDDIQDSLGGYTF.

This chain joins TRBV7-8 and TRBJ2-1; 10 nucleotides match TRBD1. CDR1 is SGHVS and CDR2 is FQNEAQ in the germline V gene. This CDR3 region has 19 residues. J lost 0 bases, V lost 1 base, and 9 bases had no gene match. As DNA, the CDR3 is TGTGCCAGCAGCTTAGGGACAGGGGGTACTCTAAGCTCCTACAATGAGCAGTTCTTC. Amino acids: CASSLGTGGTLSSYNEQFF. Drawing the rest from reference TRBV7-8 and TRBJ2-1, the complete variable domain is GAGVSQSPRYKVAKRGQDVALRCDPISGHVSLFWYQQALGQGPEFLTYFQNEAQLDKSGLPSDRFFAERPEGSVSTLKIQRTQQEDSAVYLCASSLGTGGTLSSYNEQFFGPGTRLTVL.

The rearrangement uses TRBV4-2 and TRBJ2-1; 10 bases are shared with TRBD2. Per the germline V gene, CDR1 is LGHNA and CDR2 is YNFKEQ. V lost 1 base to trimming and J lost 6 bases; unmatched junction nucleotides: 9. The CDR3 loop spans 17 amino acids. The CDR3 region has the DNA TGTGCCAGCAGCCAAGGGACGACTAGCGGGCCCTTCAATGAGCAGTTCTTC. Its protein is CASSQGTTSGPFNEQFF.

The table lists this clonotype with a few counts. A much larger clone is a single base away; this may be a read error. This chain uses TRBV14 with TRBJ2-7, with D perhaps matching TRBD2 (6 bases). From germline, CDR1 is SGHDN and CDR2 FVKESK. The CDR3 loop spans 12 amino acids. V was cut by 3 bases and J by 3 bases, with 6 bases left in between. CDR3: CASSQGLYEQYF. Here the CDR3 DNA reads TGTGCCAGCAGCCAGGGACTCTACGAGCAGTACTTC.